The sequence of this T cell receptor (beta chain) was determined in a study of cytomegalovirus exposure and HLA in healthy donors. Points on this clone: Antigen specificity is unknown.

Samples came from healthy bone marrow donors. Whole-study findings and limits: A later examination showed that TCR association rates differed by HLA locus, with DRB1 most and HLA-C fewest. CMV serostatus alone was available as immune exposure information. A later analysis appeared to link common viral pathogens to several of the most significant clusters.

The study ran its PCR with 60 Vbeta and 13 Jbeta primers. TCRdb's table, derived via immunoSEQ multiplex PCR, lists solely in-frame clones and lacks some. The data show more than 110,000 clones, with almost 80% seen just once and roughly 1% held by the top ten. V lost 0 bases to trimming and J lost 5 bases, with 13 bases between them. The CDR3 loop spans 15 amino acids. Germline loops: CDR1 MNHEY, CDR2 SVGAGI. This chain connects TRBV6-5 to TRBJ1-1, with a possible D match to TRBD1 (5 bases). The origin of this receptor is a young man in good health and CMV-seronegative. The sample consisted of PBMCs. CDR3 amino acids: CASSYSWQGLTEAFF. In DNA form, the CDR3 reads TGTGCCAGCAGTTACTCGTGGCAGGGACTAACTGAAGCTTTCTTT.